These T cell receptor beta chains were read from a single sample in a study of cytomegalovirus exposure and HLA in healthy donors. Method: immunoSEQ multiplex PCR; TCRdb's copy keeps in-frame clones and lacks some. The sample consists of approximately 140,000 clones, 85% to 90% of them appearing once. The sample comprised PBMCs. Every receptor here comes from a man aged 18 to 30 in good health and CMV-seropositive. Both conserved end residues are part of each CDR3. Each record gives: V gene, clone size, CDR3 length, J gene, D gene, CDR3 DNA, CDR3 protein. D genes are given only for firm matches. The size entry is marked missing in some rows and otherwise reads once, few, many or a size class.

v_gene: TRBV27
abundance: NA
len: 19
j_gene: TRBJ2-2
d_gene: TRBD1
CDR3nt: TGTGCCAGCAGTTCCACCGGGACAGGGGGCATGGGGAACACCGGGGAGCTGTTTTTT
CDR3aa: CASSSTGTGGMGNTGELFF

v_gene: TRBV5-1
abundance: few
len: 14
j_gene: TRBJ2-5
d_gene: TRBD1
CDR3nt: TGCGCCAGCAGCAACCGGGACAGTCAAGAGACCCAGTACTTC
CDR3aa: CASSNRDSQETQYF

v_gene: TRBV7-9
abundance: NA
len: 14
j_gene: TRBJ1-2
d_gene: TRBD1
CDR3nt: TGTGCCAGCAGCCCCACAGGGGTTGGGTATGGCTACACCTTC
CDR3aa: CASSPTGVGYGYTF

v_gene: TRBV18
abundance: NA
len: 14
j_gene: TRBJ1-1
d_gene: NA
CDR3nt: TGTGCCAGCTCACCAGGAGGGGTGATAACTGAAGCTTTCTTT
CDR3aa: CASSPGGVITEAFF

v_gene: TRBV27
abundance: few
len: 14
j_gene: TRBJ2-7
d_gene: TRBD2
CDR3nt: TGTGTTATACAGCCCCAGCGGGGGTCTTGGGAGCAGTACTTC
CDR3aa: CVIQPQRGSWEQYF

v_gene: TRBV29-1
abundance: NA
len: 14
j_gene: TRBJ2-1
d_gene: TRBD1
CDR3nt: TGCAGCGTTGAAACGTGGGGGACAGGAGGTAAGAAGTTCTTC
CDR3aa: CSVETWGTGGKKFF

v_gene: TRBV5-1
abundance: once
len: 16
j_gene: TRBJ1-3
d_gene: TRBD1
CDR3nt: TGCGCCAGCAGCTCCGGGCCCAGGGGGAGCGGAAACACCATATATTTT
CDR3aa: CASSSGPRGSGNTIYF

v_gene: TRBV11-2
abundance: NA
len: 15
j_gene: TRBJ2-7
d_gene: NA
CDR3nt: TGTGCCAGCAGCGCGGGACAGTCGAGTTCCTACGAGCAGTACTTC
CDR3aa: CASSAGQSSSYEQYF

v_gene: TRBV9
abundance: NA
len: 16
j_gene: TRBJ1-1
d_gene: NA
CDR3nt: TGTGCCAGCAGCGTCCAAAGCAGGGCCGCGAACACTGAAGCTTTCTTT
CDR3aa: CASSVQSRAANTEAFF

v_gene: TRBV11-3
abundance: NA
len: 14
j_gene: TRBJ2-5
d_gene: NA
CDR3nt: TGTGCCAGCAGCCAACTAGGGGACTGGGGGACCCAGTACTTC
CDR3aa: CASSQLGDWGTQYF

v_gene: TRBV11-3
abundance: few
len: 14
j_gene: TRBJ2-7
d_gene: TRBD1
CDR3nt: TGTGCCAGCAGGGGGACAGGGGGACCCTACGAGCAGTACTTC
CDR3aa: CASRGTGGPYEQYF

v_gene: TRBV4-2
abundance: NA
len: 15
j_gene: TRBJ2-7
d_gene: NA
CDR3nt: TGTGCCAGCAGCCAGCAGGGGGGTAGCTCCTACGAGCAGTACTTC
CDR3aa: CASSQQGGSSYEQYF

v_gene: TRBV6-1
abundance: NA
len: 14
j_gene: TRBJ1-4
d_gene: TRBD1
CDR3nt: TGTGCCAGCAGTGCGCAGACAGGGAATGAAAAACTGTTTTTT
CDR3aa: CASSAQTGNEKLFF

v_gene: TRBV11-2
abundance: NA
len: 17
j_gene: TRBJ2-7
d_gene: TRBD2
CDR3nt: TGTGCCAGCAGCCTCCTACGGAGCGGGAGATGGTCCTACGAGCAGTACTTC
CDR3aa: CASSLLRSGRWSYEQYF

v_gene: TRBV19
abundance: NA
len: 17
j_gene: TRBJ1-1
d_gene: TRBD1
CDR3nt: TGTGCCAGTAGTATAGACCCCGGGGACAGCATGAACACTGAAGCTTTCTTT
CDR3aa: CASSIDPGDSMNTEAFF

v_gene: TRBV9
abundance: NA
len: 15
j_gene: TRBJ1-1
d_gene: TRBD1
CDR3nt: TGTGCCAGCAGCACCGATGGGCAGGGGGATACTGAAGCTTTCTTT
CDR3aa: CASSTDGQGDTEAFF

v_gene: TRBV2
abundance: NA
len: 15
j_gene: TRBJ2-1
d_gene: TRBD2
CDR3nt: TGTGCCAGCAGCTTACTAGCGGGAGGGGAGGGTGAGCAGTTCTTC
CDR3aa: CASSLLAGGEGEQFF

v_gene: TRBV4-2
abundance: NA
len: 16
j_gene: TRBJ2-7
d_gene: TRBD2
CDR3nt: TGTGCCAGCAGCCAGGGAGGGCGGGGGGCCCGCTACGAGCAGTACTTC
CDR3aa: CASSQGGRGARYEQYF

v_gene: TRBV19
abundance: NA
len: 14
j_gene: TRBJ2-7
d_gene: NA
CDR3nt: TGTGCCAGTAGTATGTCGGCGGTCTCCTACGAGCAGTACTTC
CDR3aa: CASSMSAVSYEQYF

v_gene: TRBV7-6
abundance: NA
len: 16
j_gene: TRBJ1-1
d_gene: TRBD1
CDR3nt: TGTGCCAGCACCCGAGGACAGGCGGCATGGAACACTGAAGCTTTCTTT
CDR3aa: CASTRGQAAWNTEAFF

v_gene: TRBV5-1
abundance: NA
len: 16
j_gene: TRBJ2-3
d_gene: TRBD1
CDR3nt: TGCGCCAGCAGCGCAACCGGGACAGGGGTTACAGATACGCAGTATTTT
CDR3aa: CASSATGTGVTDTQYF